The next 5 T cell receptor beta chains were all read from a single sample in a study of blood T cell repertoires in COVID-19. The method was immunoSEQ multiplex PCR; TCRdb's version includes in-frame clones alone and lacks a portion of them. The sample lists about 250,000 clones; 85% were seen once. The specimen was PBMCs or T cells enriched from blood (not recorded which). Every receptor here comes from a woman between 50 and 59 years old who had been exposed to COVID-19.

V usage is TRBV9 and J usage is TRBJ2-5; TRBD1 is a possible D gene (7 bases). Germline CDR1 is SGDLS and CDR2 is YYNGEE. The CDR3 is 15 amino acids. Trimming left V 3 bases short and J 5 bases short, with 17 bases between. CDR3 loop: CASSGGDSRRETQYF. The CDR3 region has the DNA TGTGCCAGCAGCGGGGGGGACAGCAGAAGGGAGACCCAGTACTTC.

V usage is TRBV6-5 and J usage is TRBJ1-1; D gene unclear. Germline V CDR1 and CDR2: MNHEY, SVGAGI. The length of the CDR3 is 12 residues. V shed 4 bases and J shed 6 bases, with 9 bases lying between them. CDR3 sequence (DNA): TGTGCCAGCAGTTCAGAAACAGCTGAAGCTTTCTTT. This translates into CASSSETAEAFF.

The chain links TRBV9 to TRBJ1-2, with 10 bases that match TRBD1. V lost 7 bases and J lost 8; bases outside the gene matches: 5. The CDR3 is made up of 12 amino acids. From germline, CDR1 is SGDLS and CDR2 YYNGEE. The CDR3 sequence: CASRQGAGGYTF. As DNA, the CDR3 is TGTGCCAGCCGACAGGGGGCGGGGGGCTACACCTTC.

The V and J genes are TRBV5-1 and TRBJ2-2; D may be TRBD2 (6 bases). This CDR3 is 15 amino acids long. V was trimmed by 4 bases and J by 1 base, leaving 11 bases between them. The germline gives CDR1 SGHRS, CDR2 YFSETQ. As DNA, the CDR3 is TGCGCCAGCAGCCGGGACTCCCTGAACACCGGGGAGCTGTTTTTT. The encoded protein is CASSRDSLNTGELFF. The entire variable domain, with the rest obtained from reference TRBV5-1 and TRBJ2-2, is as follows: KAGVTQTPRYLIKTRGQQVTLSCSPISGHRSVSWYQQTPGQGLQFLFEYFSETQRNKGNFPGRFSGRQFSNSRSEMNVSTLELGDSALYLCASSRDSLNTGELFFGEGSRLTVL.

The J gene is TRBJ1-1, the V gene TRBV6-5; the match to TRBD1 covers 8 bases. There are 13 residues in the CDR3. The V gene end was trimmed by 6 bases and the J gene end by 3 bases; junction bases not matched to a gene: 3. The V gene's germline CDR1 is MNHEY and CDR2 SVGAGI. Here the CDR3 reads CASRATGDTEAFF. The CDR3 nucleotides read TGTGCCAGCAGGGCGACAGGGGACACTGAAGCTTTCTTT.